Each of the 22 T cell receptor beta chains below was sequenced from the same sample in a study of blood T cell repertoires in COVID-19. Profiling relied on immunoSEQ multiplex PCR, and the TCRdb table lists in-frame clones only, not all of them. Of 90,000 to 100,000 clones in the sample, 90% were seen once. The source material was peripheral blood. The receptors here all came from a man aged 50-60 years with acute or convalescent COVID-19.

CDR3 in amino acids: CASRGQGGNTEAFF. The CDR3 DNA reads as TGTGCCAGCAGGGGACAGGGAGGAAACACTGAAGCTTTCTTT. The V call is TRBV7-9, the J call TRBJ1-1; 9 bases map to TRBD1. Per germline, CDR1 SEHNR and CDR2 FQNEAQ (reference sequence). The CDR3 has 14 amino acids. V trimming: 6 bases; J trimming: 2 bases; junction bases outside the gene matches: 4.

This chain joins TRBV5-1 and TRBJ1-1; tentatively, D is TRBD1 (6 bases). This CDR3 has 16 amino acids. V was cut by 4 bases and J by 0 bases, with 16 bases left in between. Germline-derived CDR1 and CDR2 are SGHRS and YFSETQ. The CDR3 region has the DNA TGCGCCAGCAGCCCCCGAGGGGGTGGGATGAACACTGAAGCTTTCTTT. Translation: CASSPRGGGMNTEAFF.

CDR3 region: CASSPFQETQYF. CDR3 bases: TGTGCCAGCAGCCCATTCCAAGAGACCCAGTACTTC. J is TRBJ2-5 and V is TRBV5-4; no firm D call. The germline gives CDR1 SGHNT, CDR2 YYREEE (reference sequence). The CDR3 runs to 12 residues. Trimming shortened V by 4 bases and J by 1 base, and 5 bases separated the two germline ends.

The rearrangement joins TRBV12-3 or TRBV12-4 to TRBJ2-7, with D perhaps TRBD1 (6 bases). The CDR3 runs to 13 residues. V was pared by 1 base and J by 3 bases, with 7 bases between. The CDR3 coding sequence is TGTGCCAGCAGTTTAGGGACAGACTACGAGCAGTACTTC. The encoded protein is CASSLGTDYEQYF.

The rearrangement joins TRBV11-2 to TRBJ2-2; 7 nucleotides align to TRBD1. Germline CDR1 reads SGHAT; CDR2 reads FQNNGV. This CDR3 comprises 17 residues. V trimming: 5 bases; J trimming: 3 bases; junction bases outside the gene matches: 12. The CDR3 sequence is CASSETLDRLDTGELFF. Written as DNA, the CDR3 is TGTGCCAGCAGCGAGACCCTGGACAGGTTGGACACCGGGGAGCTGTTTTTT.

This rearrangement joins TRBV27 to TRBJ2-7; maybe TRBD1 (5 bases). Germline CDR1 and CDR2: MNHEY and SMNVEV (reference sequence). The V end was cut by 2 bases, the J end by 1 base, with 9 bases between. CDR3 length: 14 residues. Here the CDR3 reads CASSLGTGSYEQYF. The CDR3, as DNA: TGTGCCAGCAGTTTAGGCACAGGTTCCTACGAGCAGTACTTC.

The chain uses TRBV5-5 and TRBJ2-5; TRBD2 matches at 10 bases. The CDR3 consists of 14 residues. Looked up from germline, CDR1 is SGHKS and CDR2 is YYEKEE (reference sequence). V trimming: 4 bases; J trimming: 4 bases; junction bases outside the gene matches: 4. CDR3 sequence (DNA): TGTGCCAGCAGCCGTGTAGCGGGAGGAGAGACCCAGTACTTC. This gives the protein CASSRVAGGETQYF.

The chain couples TRBV7-6 to TRBJ2-7; the D gene is possibly TRBD2 (6 bases). With 1 base removed from V and 0 bases from J, the gap between germline ends came to 10 bases. The CDR3 consists of 15 residues. Germline V gene sequence: CDR1 SGHVS, CDR2 FNYEAQ. The DNA of the CDR3 is TGTGCCAGCAGCTTAGTAGGAGGGACCTCCTACGAGCAGTACTTC. Amino acid sequence: CASSLVGGTSYEQYF.

The chain is built from TRBV5-1 and TRBJ2-7; the match to TRBD2 covers 14 bases. V shed 4 bases, J shed 0 bases, and the junction held 6 bases outside the gene matches. This CDR3 spans 17 amino acids. Germline loops: CDR1 SGHRS, CDR2 YFSETQ. CDR3 residues: CASSLGLAGVTSYEQYF. CDR3 sequence (DNA): TGCGCCAGCAGCCTGGGACTAGCGGGAGTAACCTCCTACGAGCAGTACTTC.

The gene calls are TRBV3-1 (or the pseudogene TRBV3-2) and TRBJ2-7; TRBD2 agrees at 9 bases. The V gene end was trimmed by 1 base and the J gene end by 9 bases; junction bases not matched to a gene: 25. From germline, CDR1 is LGHDT and CDR2 YNNKEL (reference sequence). The length of the CDR3 is 20 residues. The CDR3: CASSQVAGTSIFSDGSRQYF. The CDR3 DNA sequence: TGTGCCAGCAGCCAAGTCGCTGGGACTAGCATCTTCTCCGATGGGAGTCGGCAGTACTTC.

J is TRBJ1-2 and V is TRBV19, with D maybe TRBD1 (6 bases). Germline CDR1 reads LNHDA; CDR2 reads SQIVND (reference sequence). The CDR3 runs to 14 residues. V was shortened by 3 bases and J by 2 bases, with 10 bases between the two germline ends. CDR3 sequence (DNA): TGTGCCAGTAGTATCCCTGGGGGCAACTATGGCTACACCTTC. Translation gives CASSIPGGNYGYTF.

The genes are TRBV5-6 and TRBJ1-6; D not certain. Trimming cost V 2 bases and J 0 bases, with 9 bases left between them. The CDR3 totals 16 residues. CDR1 is SGHDT, CDR2 YYEEEE, per germline. As DNA, the CDR3 is TGTGCCAGCAGCTTTCGGACTAGCTCCTATAATTCACCCCTCCACTTT. Protein sequence: CASSFRTSSYNSPLHF.

This chain uses TRBV3-1 (or the pseudogene TRBV3-2) with TRBJ1-1, with D tentatively TRBD1 (6 bases). This CDR3 comprises 14 residues. V lost 6 bases and J lost 5, with 16 bases in between. Germline V gene lookup returns CDR1 LGHDT and CDR2 YNNKEL (reference sequence). The CDR3 sequence: CASRSQGYKTEAFF. The CDR3 nucleotides are TGTGCCAGCAGGTCCCAGGGGTATAAGACTGAAGCTTTCTTT.

V and J are TRBV19 and TRBJ2-3; the D gene is possibly TRBD1 (7 bases). This CDR3 spans 16 amino acids. The V end was cut by 6 bases, the J end by 1 base, with 17 bases between. Germline CDR1 is LNHDA and CDR2 is SQIVND (reference sequence). CDR3 DNA sequence: TGTGCCAGTAGCCAGCCCAGGGGGGCTCGCACAGATACGCAGTATTTT. This sequence encodes CASSQPRGARTDTQYF. The entire variable domain, with the rest obtained from reference TRBV19 and TRBJ2-3, is as follows: DGGITQSPKYLFRKEGQNVTLSCEQNLNHDAMYWYRQDPGQGLRLIYYSQIVNDFQKGDIAEGYSVSREKKESFPLTVTSAQKNPTAFYLCASSQPRGARTDTQYFGPGTRLTVL.

The rearrangement links TRBV6-2 or TRBV6-3 to TRBJ1-2, with a possible D match to TRBD1 (5 bases). V was cut by 2 bases and J by 4 bases, with 11 bases left in between. The CDR3 contains 14 residues. Per the germline V gene, CDR1 is MNHEY and CDR2 is SVGEGT. CDR3 protein: CASSYGRGSYGYTF. CDR3 nucleotide sequence: TGTGCCAGCAGTTACGGAAGGGGATCCTATGGCTACACCTTC.

This sequence joins TRBV2 and TRBJ2-2; D is unresolved. Trimming left V 0 bases short and J 1 base short, with 9 bases between. Germline CDR1 is SNHLY and CDR2 is FYNNEI. This CDR3 has 16 amino acids. The CDR3 nucleotides are TGTGCCAGCAGTGAAGCGGGTAGCCTGAACACCGGGGAGCTGTTTTTT. Translation gives CASSEAGSLNTGELFF.

V usage is TRBV15 and J usage is TRBJ2-1, with 14 bases aligning to TRBD2. The CDR3 totals 17 residues. V lost 1 base and J lost 8; bases outside the gene matches: 7. CDR1 is LNHNV and CDR2 is YYDKDF in the germline V gene (reference sequence). The CDR3 is CATSRALGLAGVHEQFF. The CDR3, as DNA: TGTGCCACCAGCAGAGCCCTGGGACTAGCGGGAGTCCATGAGCAGTTCTTC.

V gene TRBV12-2 combines with J gene TRBJ1-4. TRBV12-2 is a known pseudogene. This CDR3 contains 18 residues. CDR3 in amino acids: CASRLACRGRRSGEKLFF. DNA for the CDR3: TGTGCAAGTCGCTTAGCGTGTAGAGGCCGCCGATCTGGTGAAAAACTGTTTTTT.

The genes are TRBV19 and TRBJ2-2, with a tentative D call TRBD1 (5 bases). The CDR3 has 15 amino acids. The V and J ends lost 5 bases and 7 bases respectively, with 17 bases between them. Germline CDR1 and CDR2: LNHDA and SQIVND (reference sequence). CDR3 bases: TGTGCCAGTAGTCTTTGGGCAGGGTTGGACGGGGAGCTGTTTTTT. Translated, it gives CASSLWAGLDGELFF.

V is TRBV5-1 and J is TRBJ2-5; D is possibly TRBD2 (5 bases). The CDR3 has 13 amino acids. From germline, CDR1 is SGHRS and CDR2 YFSETQ. V was cut by 5 bases and J by 2 bases, with 10 bases left in between. The CDR3 region has the DNA TGCGCCAGCAGACGGACTTTACAAGAGACCCAGTACTTC. Amino acid sequence: CASRRTLQETQYF. Together with reference TRBV5-1 and TRBJ2-5, the CDR3 gives the full variable domain: KAGVTQTPRYLIKTRGQQVTLSCSPISGHRSVSWYQQTPGQGLQFLFEYFSETQRNKGNFPGRFSGRQFSNSRSEMNVSTLELGDSALYLCASRRTLQETQYFGPGTRLLVL.

The genes are TRBV5-1 and TRBJ2-7; 7 positions agree with TRBD1. V lost 3 bases and J lost 4; bases outside the gene matches: 10. The V gene's germline CDR1 is SGHRS and CDR2 YFSETQ. This CDR3 contains 15 residues. The CDR3 bases are TGCGCCAGCAGCTGGACCGGGACAGAAGAGTACGAGCAGTACTTC. Translating it yields CASSWTGTEEYEQYF. Full variable domain (rest looked up from reference TRBV5-1 and TRBJ2-7): KAGVTQTPRYLIKTRGQQVTLSCSPISGHRSVSWYQQTPGQGLQFLFEYFSETQRNKGNFPGRFSGRQFSNSRSEMNVSTLELGDSALYLCASSWTGTEEYEQYFGPGTRLTVT.

The CDR3 region is CASSLGTGRGTGELFF. In nucleotides, the CDR3 is TGTGCCAGCAGCCTCGGGACAGGGCGGGGAACCGGGGAGCTGTTTTTT. This chain connects TRBV7-9 to TRBJ2-2, with 9 positions matching TRBD1. The ends lost 5 bases at V and 5 bases at J; junction bases unmatched: 9. The CDR3 covers 16 residues. Germline-derived CDR1 and CDR2 are SEHNR and FQNEAQ (reference sequence). The full variable domain, completed using reference TRBV7-9 and TRBJ2-2, is DTGVSQNPRHKITKRGQNVTFRCDPISEHNRLYWYRQTLGQGPEFLTYFQNEAQLEKSRLLSDRFSAERPKGSFSTLEIQRTEQGDSAMYLCASSLGTGRGTGELFFGEGSRLTVL.